This entry is about one TCR beta chain. Libraries were prepared by immunoSEQ multiplex PCR; TCRdb keeps only in-frame clonotypes and omits some of them. Altogether around 300,000 clones are present, 80% to 90% being singletons, with the ten largest covering 2.4%. Cohort placement rested on clinical history that participants reported themselves. This specimen comes from a study of blood T cell repertoires in COVID-19. Study details: From the United States, Italy and Spain came samples of acute and convalescent COVID-19.

Germline loops: CDR1 MNHEY, CDR2 SVGAGI. J gave up 0 bases and V 2 bases, and 1 base lay outside the gene matches. This CDR3 has 15 amino acids. This receptor was taken from a woman aged 18 to 35 who had recovered from COVID-19. Sequencing was performed on PBMCs or T cells enriched from blood (not recorded which). J is TRBJ1-3 and V is TRBV6-5, with 7 bases matching TRBD1. DNA of the CDR3: TGTGCCAGCAGTTACAGGGACAGCTCTGGAAACACCATATATTTT. Protein product: CASSYRDSSGNTIYF.